The rows below give T cell receptor beta chains drawn from one sample of a study of beta chain features in type 1 diabetes. The repertoire was sequenced with immunoSEQ multiplex PCR; TCRdb's copy has only in-frame clones and lacks some. In the table there are under 250,000 clones, around an eighth of which are singletons. Sequencing was performed on naive CD4+ T cells from blood. These receptors were collected from a woman aged 40 to 50 in good health. CDR3s include the opening cysteine and the closing phenylalanine or tryptophan. The D gene is left open where the match is weak. Size is omitted from some rows. Given values are once, few, many or a class for expanded clones.

J | size | V | D | CDR3 | DNA
TRBJ2-7 | NA | TRBV5-1 | NA | CASSLVATEEQYF | TGCGCCAGCAGCTTGGTAGCGACGGAGGAGCAGTACTTC
TRBJ1-2 | NA | TRBV15 | TRBD1 | CATSRGGQNLYGYTF | TGTGCCACCAGCAGAGGGGGACAGAACCTCTATGGCTACACCTTC
TRBJ1-4 | few | TRBV29-1 | NA | CSVRQAATNEKLFF | TGCAGCGTTCGACAGGCCGCAACTAATGAAAAACTGTTTTTT
TRBJ2-1 | few | TRBV25-1 | TRBD1 | CASSESPGQGPNEQFF | TGTGCCAGCAGTGAGTCGCCGGGACAGGGCCCAAATGAGCAGTTCTTC
TRBJ1-2 | few | TRBV4-2 | NA | CASSQAGEVWDGYTF | TGTGCCAGCAGCCAGGCGGGGGAAGTTTGGGATGGCTACACCTTC
TRBJ2-1 | few | TRBV2 | TRBD2 | CASNEPGTNLPEQFF | TGTGCCAGCAATGAACCCGGGACTAATCTTCCTGAGCAGTTCTTC
TRBJ2-5 | NA | TRBV10-3 | TRBD1 | CAISGRQGKETQYF | TGTGCCATCAGTGGACGACAGGGGAAAGAGACCCAGTACTTC
TRBJ2-1 | NA | TRBV7-9 | TRBD1 | CASSRQGAYNEQFF | TGTGCCAGCAGCCGACAGGGGGCCTACAATGAGCAGTTCTTC
TRBJ1-1 | NA | TRBV14 | TRBD1 | CASSHRLTGGLDTEAFF | TGTGCCAGCAGCCATCGACTGACAGGGGGCCTCGACACTGAAGCTTTCTTT
TRBJ1-1 | few | TRBV5-1 | NA | CASSTSLGLGAEAFF | TGCGCCAGCAGCACCTCTTTGGGGCTTGGGGCTGAAGCTTTCTTT
TRBJ2-2 | few | TRBV5-1 | TRBD2 | CASSPGLAGAGELFF | TGCGCCAGCAGCCCGGGACTAGCGGGCGCGGGGGAGCTGTTTTTT
TRBJ1-2 | NA | TRBV9 | TRBD1 | CASSAQDRATYGYTF | TGTGCCAGCAGCGCCCAGGACAGGGCCACCTATGGCTACACCTTC
TRBJ1-1 | NA | TRBV6-5 | TRBD1 | CASSSRQGAEAFF | TGTGCCAGCAGTTCCAGACAGGGTGCTGAAGCTTTCTTT
TRBJ1-1 | NA | TRBV27 | NA | CASSPYPGLEAFF | TGTGCCAGCAGTCCGTACCCAGGGCTTGAAGCTTTCTTT
TRBJ2-1 | few | TRBV18 | NA | CASSPPGAQGGNNEQFF | TGTGCCAGCTCACCACCTGGGGCACAGGGGGGGAACAATGAGCAGTTCTTC
TRBJ1-5 | NA | TRBV2 | NA | CASSEAQQYSNQPQHF | TGTGCCAGCAGTGAAGCCCAACAGTATAGCAATCAGCCCCAGCATTTT
TRBJ2-5 | NA | TRBV18 | NA | CASSPRGIQETQYF | TGTGCCAGCTCACCAAGGGGAATTCAAGAGACCCAGTACTTC
TRBJ2-5 | few | TRBV9 | TRBD1 | CASSVGRGQGAETQYF | TGTGCCAGCAGCGTAGGAAGGGGACAGGGGGCGGAGACCCAGTACTTC
TRBJ2-5 | NA | TRBV9 | TRBD2 | CASSVVGLAGEETQYF | TGTGCCAGCAGCGTAGTTGGACTAGCGGGGGAAGAGACCCAGTACTTC
TRBJ2-5 | many | TRBV29-1 | NA | CSVGAGNSGTQYF | TGCAGCGTTGGGGCCGGTAATAGCGGGACCCAGTACTTC
TRBJ2-2 | few | TRBV4-1 | TRBD1 | CASSQRGQGSNTGELFF | TGCGCCAGCAGCCAGAGGGGACAGGGCTCGAACACCGGGGAGCTGTTTTTT
TRBJ2-5 | few | TRBV5-1 | TRBD2 | CASSAGTSGARETQYF | TGCGCCAGCAGCGCCGGGACTAGCGGCGCGCGGGAGACCCAGTACTTC
TRBJ2-5 | few | TRBV4-2 | TRBD1 | CASSQDRGQVTQETQYF | TGTGCCAGCAGCCAAGATAGGGGGCAGGTCACACAAGAGACCCAGTACTTC
TRBJ1-5 | few | TRBV6-6 | NA | CATQQGTGNQPQHF | TGTGCCACCCAGCAGGGGACGGGCAATCAGCCCCAGCATTTT
TRBJ2-3 | NA | TRBV6-6 | TRBD2 | CASSPTSGGADTQYF | TGTGCCAGCAGCCCGACTAGCGGGGGGGCAGATACGCAGTATTTT
TRBJ2-3 | NA | TRBV9 | TRBD1 | CASSVVGDRVRGTQYF | TGTGCCAGCAGCGTAGTGGGCGACAGGGTTCGGGGTACGCAGTATTTT
TRBJ2-7 | few | TRBV2 | TRBD1 | CASGGGQGTYEQYF | TGTGCCAGCGGAGGGGGACAGGGGACCTACGAGCAGTACTTC